These 15 T cell receptor beta chains were sequenced from one sample in a study of radiotherapy plus CTLA-4 blockade in lung cancer. Using immunoSEQ multiplex PCR, the repertoire was profiled, and TCRdb retains in-frame clones only, with some absent. The sample holds about 99,000 clones, around 90% seen once. The sequencing here drew on peripheral blood, taken from a patient treated with radiotherapy plus ipilimumab. These receptors all stem from a human donor with non-small cell lung cancer that progressed on radiotherapy plus ipilimumab.

The V call is TRBV2, the J call TRBJ2-4; D not resolved. The CDR3 totals 12 residues. Germline loops: CDR1 SNHLY, CDR2 FYNNEI. Trimming took off 3 bases at V and 9 bases at J, with 9 bases between the two ends. CDR3 amino acids: CASSDPRSIQYF. As DNA, the CDR3 is TGTGCCAGCAGTGACCCCAGGAGCATTCAGTACTTC.

The chain joins TRBV5-6 to TRBJ2-2, with D perhaps TRBD1 (5 bases). CDR3 length: 16 amino acids. V gave up 2 bases and J gave up 0 bases, with 11 bases separating them. Germline V lookup: CDR1 SGHDT, CDR2 YYEEEE. DNA of the CDR3: TGTGCCAGCAGCTTAAGGAAGGGGACGAACACCGGGGAGCTGTTTTTT. Translated, it gives CASSLRKGTNTGELFF.

The V gene is TRBV5-1, the J gene TRBJ1-1; D possibly corresponds to TRBD1 (5 bases). Germline loops: CDR1 SGHRS, CDR2 YFSETQ. V gave up 0 bases and J gave up 0 bases, with 15 bases separating them. The CDR3 sequence is 17 residues long. The CDR3: CASSLGGRADVNTEAFF. Written as DNA, the CDR3 is TGCGCCAGCAGCTTGGGGGGCAGGGCAGATGTGAACACTGAAGCTTTCTTT.

This clone was counted once. This chain uses TRBV19 with TRBJ1-1; 8 bases are shared with TRBD1. The V and J ends lost 4 bases and 4 bases, in that order; junction bases with no gene match: 5. The CDR3 covers 14 residues. Germline V lookup: CDR1 LNHDA, CDR2 SQIVND (reference sequence). DNA for the CDR3: TGTGCCAGTAGTACCAGGGGGCTAGGCACTGAAGCTTTCTTT. This encodes CASSTRGLGTEAFF.

This chain uses TRBV4-1 with TRBJ2-7, with D possibly matching TRBD1 (6 bases). The V and J ends lost 0 bases and 7 bases respectively, with 16 bases between them. The CDR3 has 15 residues. CDR1 and CDR2 (germline): MGHRA, YSYEKL. The CDR3 coding sequence is TGCGCCAGCAGCCAAGATTCGGCAGGGGATCGGGAGCAGTACTTC. Its protein product is CASSQDSAGDREQYF.

This chain connects TRBV14 to TRBJ2-2; no definite D call. V was shortened by 6 bases and J by 5 bases, with 13 bases between the two germline ends. This CDR3 comprises 14 residues. CDR1 SGHDN and CDR2 FVKESK come from the germline V gene. The CDR3 is CASRQFSYTGELFF. DNA for the CDR3: TGTGCCAGCAGGCAATTTAGCTATACCGGGGAGCTGTTTTTT.

This sequence joins TRBV10-3 and TRBJ2-2, with 10 bases fitting TRBD2. V lost 4 bases to trimming and J lost 7 bases; unmatched junction nucleotides: 9. Germline V gives CDR1 ENHRY, CDR2 SYGVKD. The CDR3 contains 16 residues. The DNA of the CDR3 is TGTGCCATCAGTGCGGAACTAGCGGGACCCGGCGGGGAGCTGTTTTTT. Protein sequence: CAISAELAGPGGELFF.

This chain joins TRBV7-2 and TRBJ2-1; 7 bases align to TRBD2. Trimming at V came to 1 base and at J to 5 bases, leaving 5 bases not matched to a gene. This CDR3 is 15 amino acids long. Germline CDR1 SGHTA, CDR2 FQGNSA. The chain's CDR3 is CASSLVSGLDNEQFF. CDR3 nucleotides: TGTGCCAGCAGCTTAGTTTCCGGACTAGACAATGAGCAGTTCTTC.

The chain links TRBV15 to TRBJ2-1; TRBD1 is a possible D gene (6 bases). Per the germline V gene, CDR1 is LNHNV and CDR2 is YYDKDF (reference sequence). V was trimmed by 6 bases and J by 9 bases, leaving 21 bases between them. The CDR3 totals 15 residues. The CDR3 nucleotides read TGTGCCACCAGTCTATTCCAGGGGTTGCCCGGTGAGCAGTTCTTC. Protein: CATSLFQGLPGEQFF.

This sequence joins TRBV7-2 and TRBJ2-3, with TRBD2 matching over 14 bases. Germline CDR1 is SGHTA and CDR2 is FQGNSA. V shed 4 bases, J shed 2 bases, and the junction held 11 bases outside the gene matches. This CDR3 is 19 amino acids long. CDR3 region: CASSSPRMTSGRATDTQYF. The CDR3 DNA reads as TGTGCCAGCAGCTCCCCCCGAATGACTAGCGGGAGGGCCACAGATACGCAGTATTTT.

The chain uses TRBV10-3 and TRBJ2-3, with a possible D match to TRBD1 (5 bases). The CDR3 is 15 residues long. V lost 2 bases and J 3 bases, leaving 12 bases between the germline ends. Germline CDR1 ENHRY, CDR2 SYGVKD. The CDR3 loop reads CAISETGPPTDTQYF. The CDR3 DNA reads TGTGCCATCAGTGAGACAGGTCCCCCGACAGATACGCAGTATTTT.

In its sample, this clone was seen a few times. The chain uses TRBV6-5 and TRBJ2-7, with D tentatively TRBD1 (6 bases). Trimming took off 6 bases at V and 2 bases at J, with 11 bases between the two ends. This CDR3 comprises 13 residues. Germline V lookup: CDR1 MNHEY, CDR2 SVGAGI. The CDR3 loop reads CASRRDTAYEQYF. The DNA of the CDR3 is TGTGCCAGCAGGAGGGACACCGCCTACGAGCAGTACTTC.

V usage is TRBV30 and J usage is TRBJ2-7; D gene ambiguous. Trimming removed 0 bases from V and 2 bases from J, with 8 bases in between. CDR1 is GTSNPN, CDR2 SVGIG, per germline (reference sequence). The CDR3 runs 13 residues. CDR3 bases: TGTGCCTGGAGTGTCGATAGGACCTACGAGCAGTACTTC. This translates into CAWSVDRTYEQYF.

This clone was seen once. V and J are TRBV30 and TRBJ1-2, with 8 nucleotides matching TRBD1. The junction had 13 bases not matched to a gene; V was cut back by 2 bases and J by 8 bases. Germline V gives CDR1 GTSNPN, CDR2 SVGIG (reference sequence). The CDR3 has 15 amino acids. The CDR3 is CAWSKTGARGRGYTF. The DNA of the CDR3 is TGTGCCTGGAGTAAGACAGGGGCGAGGGGTAGGGGCTACACCTTC.

The CDR3 coding sequence is TGCGCCAGCAGCCCGGGACTAGCGGGACAACAAGAGACCCAGTACTTC. Its protein product is CASSPGLAGQQETQYF. The chain joins TRBV4-1 to TRBJ2-5; 13 nucleotides line up with TRBD2. V gave up 4 bases and J gave up 2 bases; unmatched junction bases: 4. This CDR3 spans 16 amino acids. CDR1 is MGHRA and CDR2 is YSYEKL in the germline V gene.